The 18 T cell receptor beta chains below all came from one sample that was sequenced in a study of response to subunit inactivated influenza vaccine (dated by TCRdb to about 2018). The method was RT-PCR. Reads for this sample came from an Illumina HiSeq 2500. The public sequencing data were trimmed at Q25 with fastp and processed into clonotypes with MiXCR by TCRdb, which kept only in-frame beta chains. When rows share a CDR3 protein, they turn into one entry using the most common DNA and genes. A total of around 300,000 distinct CDR3 sequences appear in this sample, 22% of them only once. The top ten hold 10% of the sample. Specimen: PBMCs from blood, collected around 22 months after vaccination. The receptors stem from a man aged 45 to 75 who received an inactivated influenza vaccine. Donor details come from another sample of the same person, matched by shared clones.

This clonotype has more than one count but fewer than ten. The gene calls are TRBV24-1 and TRBJ1-4; tentatively, D is TRBD1 (6 bases). V was clipped by 4 bases and J by 2 bases, with 16 bases between them. The CDR3 spans 17 residues. Germline values: CDR1 KGHDR, CDR2 SFDVKD. The CDR3 loop is CATSDMDSERTNEKLFF. For the CDR3, the DNA is TGTGCCACCAGTGACATGGACAGCGAACGGACTAATGAAAAACTGTTTTTT.

This CDR3 reads CASSTGDMNEKLFF. DNA for the CDR3: TGTGCCAGCAGCACAGGGGATATGAACGAAAAACTGTTTTTT. The V and J genes are TRBV6-1 and TRBJ1-4; TRBD1 aligns across 7 bases. The CDR3 sequence is 14 residues long. Germline V gene sequence: CDR1 MNHNS, CDR2 SASEGT. The V gene end was trimmed by 6 bases and the J gene end by 8 bases; junction bases not matched to a gene: 9.

The chain has TRBV24-1 and TRBJ2-1; 15 bases align to TRBD2. The CDR3 has 19 amino acids. The ends lost 4 bases at V and 0 bases at J; junction bases unmatched: 6. In germline, CDR1 is KGHDR, CDR2 SFDVKD. This chain's CDR3 is CATSDPGLAGGSSYNEQFF. In nucleotides, the CDR3 is TGTGCCACCAGTGACCCTGGACTAGCGGGGGGGAGCTCCTACAATGAGCAGTTCTTC.

This sequence joins TRBV3-1 and TRBJ2-7, with 7 nucleotides matching TRBD1. CDR3 length: 13 residues. The germline gives CDR1 LGHDT, CDR2 YNNKEL (reference sequence). Trimming at V came to 4 bases and at J to 3 bases, leaving 3 bases not matched to a gene. As DNA, the CDR3 is TGTGCCAGCAGCCGGGACAGACACTACGAGCAGTACTTC. Translation: CASSRDRHYEQYF.

This clonotype was seen only a few times. The CDR3 sequence: CASGGTLYNEQFF. Here the CDR3 DNA reads TGTGCCAGCGGAGGGACTCTCTACAATGAGCAGTTCTTC. V is TRBV18 and J is TRBJ2-1, with a tentative D call TRBD2 (6 bases). This CDR3 is 13 amino acids long. The ends were cut back, 8 bases at V and 3 bases at J, with 11 bases in the middle. Germline CDR1 reads KGHSH; CDR2 reads LQKENI.

This clonotype turned up a few times. This chain connects TRBV5-1 to TRBJ1-5; 10 positions agree with TRBD1. Germline assignment: CDR1 SGHRS and CDR2 YFSETQ. The V segment lost 0 bases and the J segment 7 bases; nucleotides outside the gene matches: 4. CDR3 length: 15 residues. The CDR3 region is CASSLDGTGVQPQHF. CDR3 nucleotides: TGCGCCAGCAGCTTGGATGGGACAGGGGTACAGCCCCAGCATTTT.

This chain joins TRBV5-6 and TRBJ1-5, with 11 bases lining up with TRBD1. Losses at the gene ends were 2 bases for V and 4 bases for J; bases not matched to a gene: 11. The CDR3 length is 18 residues. Germline CDR1 reads SGHDT; CDR2 reads YYEEEE. This CDR3 reads CASSFGTGGPLVNQPQHF. CDR3 DNA: TGTGCCAGCAGCTTTGGGACAGGGGGACCCCTTGTTAATCAGCCCCAGCATTTT.

The chain is built from TRBV29-1 and TRBJ1-3; D not certain. Trimming left V 4 bases short and J 0 bases short, with 13 bases between. CDR1 and CDR2 from the germline V gene are SQVTM and ANQGSEA. The CDR3 has 15 residues. CDR3 DNA: TGCAGCGTTGGACGGACGGGAGGCTCTGGAAACACCATATATTTT. The encoded protein is CSVGRTGGSGNTIYF.

The chain has TRBV20-1 and TRBJ1-1, with D perhaps matching TRBD1 (5 bases). V was cut by 3 bases and J by 8 bases, with 13 bases left in between. Germline lookup yields CDR1 DFQATT and CDR2 SNEGSKA (reference sequence). The CDR3 contains 12 residues. CDR3 sequence (DNA): TGCAGTGCTAGGGGGGTCACTGGAGAAGCTTTCTTT. It specifies CSARGVTGEAFF.

The rearrangement joins TRBV12-3 or TRBV12-4 to TRBJ2-5; D remains ambiguous. V was clipped by 6 bases and J by 5 bases, with 13 bases between them. The CDR3 spans 13 residues. The CDR3: CASSKTSAETQYF. The DNA of the CDR3 is TGTGCCAGCAGCAAAACATCAGCGGAGACCCAGTACTTC.

The chain links TRBV9 to TRBJ2-2; D possibly corresponds to TRBD2 (5 bases). CDR1 and CDR2 from the germline V gene are SGDLS and YYNGEE. Trimming stripped 0 bases from V and 4 bases from J, with 16 bases between. CDR3 size: 17 residues. CDR3 sequence: CASSVGHRGLGTGELFF. CDR3 in DNA: TGTGCCAGCAGCGTAGGCCATCGCGGGTTAGGCACCGGGGAGCTGTTTTTT.

The chain combines TRBV5-6 with TRBJ2-5, with a tentative D call TRBD2 (6 bases). This CDR3 has 15 residues. Germline values: CDR1 SGHDT, CDR2 YYEEEE. V shed 4 bases and J shed 1 base, with 14 bases lying between them. CDR3 residues: CASSGEEGPQETQYF. For the CDR3, the DNA is TGTGCCAGCAGCGGGGAGGAGGGCCCCCAAGAGACCCAGTACTTC.

This sequence joins TRBV20-1 and TRBJ1-5; perhaps TRBD1 as D (6 bases). The CDR3 has 13 residues. V was cut by 2 bases and J by 4 bases, with 9 bases left in between. In germline, CDR1 is DFQATT, CDR2 SNEGSKA (reference sequence). This chain's CDR3 is CSARSTGNQPQHF. DNA of the CDR3: TGCAGTGCTAGATCTACAGGGAATCAGCCCCAGCATTTT.

Only a few counts were recorded for this clonotype. V gene TRBV6-2 or TRBV6-3 combines with J gene TRBJ1-2, with TRBD1 matching over 7 bases. The germline CDR1 and CDR2 sequences are MNHEY and SVGEGT. Trimming at V came to 8 bases and at J to 3 bases, leaving 9 bases not matched to a gene. The CDR3 spans 14 residues. The DNA of the CDR3 is TGTGCCAGCGTGAGACAGGGCTTCTACTATGGCTACACCTTC. Translating gives CASVRQGFYYGYTF.

The rearrangement uses TRBV29-1 and TRBJ2-5; D might be TRBD2 (5 bases). Per germline, CDR1 SQVTM and CDR2 ANQGSEA. V lost 6 bases to trimming and J lost 2 bases, with 13 bases between them. CDR3 length: 13 amino acids. The CDR3 coding sequence is TGCAGCGTCCCGGGAAACGGACAAGAGACCCAGTACTTC. Amino acids: CSVPGNGQETQYF.

Only a few counts were recorded for this clonotype. The chain is built from TRBV7-9 and TRBJ1-4, with TRBD1 matching 7 bases. This CDR3 region has 17 residues. V shed 6 bases, J shed 7 bases, and the junction held 17 bases outside the gene matches. CDR1 SEHNR and CDR2 FQNEAQ come from the germline V gene (reference sequence). The CDR3 region is CASRPPPRQGGGEKLFF. The CDR3, as DNA: TGTGCCAGCAGACCACCTCCACGACAGGGAGGCGGTGAAAAACTGTTTTTT.

This clonotype was counted at least ten times. V is TRBV3-1 and J is TRBJ2-7, with TRBD2 identical over 8 bases. The CDR3 length is 16 residues. With 0 bases clipped from V and 0 bases from J, the junction kept 4 bases outside the gene matches. From germline, CDR1 is LGHDT and CDR2 YNNKEL (reference sequence). CDR3 coding DNA: TGTGCCAGCAGCCAAGATCCTAGCGGGTCCTCCTACGAGCAGTACTTC. Encoded protein: CASSQDPSGSSYEQYF.

This clonotype turned up a few times. The chain recombines TRBV20-1 with TRBJ2-5; 7 bases are shared with TRBD2. This CDR3 comprises 14 residues. The V gene's germline CDR1 is DFQATT and CDR2 SNEGSKA (reference sequence). J was trimmed by 5 bases and V by 6 bases; bases with no gene match: 12. CDR3 region: CSAPGAGDRETQYF. CDR3 coding DNA: TGCAGTGCGCCCGGGGCGGGAGATAGGGAGACCCAGTACTTC.